This T cell receptor beta chain comes out of a study of blood T cell repertoires in COVID-19. Study context: Whether acute or convalescent, the COVID-19 samples came from the United States, Italy and Spain. In each case, the material was cDNA or gDNA derived from T cells, B-cell-depleted T cells, or PBMCs.

Original analysis: Amplifying reference gene primers gave estimates of nucleated cell counts. TCRdb's table, derived via immunoSEQ multiplex PCR, lists solely in-frame clones and lacks some. That table is the source of V, J and clone size, and D and trimming were worked out from the DNA. The table records 150,000 or so clones, 65% to 85% of them present only once. Germline V gives CDR1 KGHSH, CDR2 LQKENI. Trimming took 5 bases from V and 0 from J, leaving 14 bases between them. CDR3 length equals 16 residues. The TCR was taken from a man aged 55 to 70 with active or convalescent COVID-19. The V gene is TRBV18, the J gene TRBJ1-3; D perhaps matches TRBD1 (5 bases). Sequenced input: peripheral blood. CDR3 nucleotides: TGTGCCAGCTCAATAAGCAGGGTGATCTCTGGAAACACCATATATTTT. Encoded protein: CASSISRVISGNTIYF.